The clone carrying this TCR beta chain has a single count. Its antigen remains unknown. Germline CDR1 and CDR2: SGHRS and YFSETQ. The CDR3 runs to 18 residues. The junction had 9 bases not matched to a gene; V was cut back by 4 bases and J by 2 bases. This record comes from a study of cytomegalovirus exposure and HLA in healthy donors. Study details: Of all 360 or so donors who were genotyped, roughly 81% belonged to the Caucasian-associated ancestry cluster. Study-wide findings and caveats: Overall, 164 TCR beta chains were annotated as cytomegalovirus-associated.

The PCR made use of 60 Vbeta and 13 Jbeta primers. The protocol was immunoSEQ multiplex PCR, while the TCRdb copy is restricted to in-frame clones and leaves out a portion. The repertoire holds 200,000 to 250,000 clones, with 85% as singletons. The sequencing sample was made of PBMCs. The source is a human donor in good health. The chain has TRBV5-1 and TRBJ2-5, with 15 bases identical to TRBD2. The CDR3 coding sequence is TGCGCCAGCAGCGGCACCGGGACTAGCGGGAGGCGGCAAGAGACCCAGTACTTC. This gives the protein CASSGTGTSGRRQETQYF.